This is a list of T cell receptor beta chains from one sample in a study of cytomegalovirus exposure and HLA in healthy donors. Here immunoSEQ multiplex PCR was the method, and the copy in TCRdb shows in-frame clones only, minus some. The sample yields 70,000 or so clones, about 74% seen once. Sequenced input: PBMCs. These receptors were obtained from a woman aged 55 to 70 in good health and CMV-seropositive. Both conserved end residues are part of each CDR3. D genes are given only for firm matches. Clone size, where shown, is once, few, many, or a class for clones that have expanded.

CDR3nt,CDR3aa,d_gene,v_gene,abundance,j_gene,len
TGTGCCAGCAGTTATCGGGACAGGGGATGGGAGCAGTACTTC,CASSYRDRGWEQYF,TRBD1,TRBV6-5,few,TRBJ2-7,14
TGTGCCAGCAGCTTAGCACAGGGGAGTGGCTACACCTTC,CASSLAQGSGYTF,TRBD1,TRBV7-9,NA,TRBJ1-2,13
TGCGCCAGCAGCACTGGACAAAGCACAGATACGCAGTATTTT,CASSTGQSTDTQYF,NA,TRBV5-1,NA,TRBJ2-3,14
TGTGCCTGGAGTGTACACAGAAACTATGGCTACACCTTC,CAWSVHRNYGYTF,NA,TRBV30,NA,TRBJ1-2,13
TGTGCCAGCAGCCCCCAGGGAGGGGATACGCAGTATTTT,CASSPQGGDTQYF,TRBD2,TRBV7-3,NA,TRBJ2-3,13
TGTGCCAGCATATTCCAGGGCCTCGAAGCTTTCTTT,CASIFQGLEAFF,NA,TRBV6-6,NA,TRBJ1-1,12
TGTGCCAGCAGCGCCTGGGACAGGAAAAGCAATCAGCCCCAGCATTTT,CASSAWDRKSNQPQHF,TRBD1,TRBV5-6,NA,TRBJ1-5,16
TGTGCCAGCAGCCTACCCAGGGGGCCTGACACCTTC,CASSLPRGPDTF,TRBD1,TRBV5-5,once,TRBJ1-2,12
TGTGCCAGCAGCGCAAGACTAGCGGGGGGGACAGATACGCAGTATTTT,CASSARLAGGTDTQYF,TRBD2,TRBV9,few,TRBJ2-3,16
TGCGCCAGCAGGCAGGGGGCAAATGGCGACTATGGCTACACCTTC,CASRQGANGDYGYTF,TRBD1,TRBV5-1,NA,TRBJ1-2,15
TGCGCCAGCAGCTTGATGGGGACAGTTAATGAAGCTTTCTTT,CASSLMGTVNEAFF,TRBD1,TRBV5-1,few,TRBJ1-1,14
TGTGCCAGCAGTGGTATGGGGGGTTCGGGCGAGCAGTACTTC,CASSGMGGSGEQYF,NA,TRBV2,NA,TRBJ2-7,14
TGCGCCAGCAGCTTGGAAGTTAGAGGGGGTGGGGAGACCCAGTACTTC,CASSLEVRGGGETQYF,NA,TRBV5-1,NA,TRBJ2-5,16
TGTGCCAGCAGCTTAGCGCTAGGCCTTGAGGGGCCCCAGCATTTT,CASSLALGLEGPQHF,NA,TRBV7-2,NA,TRBJ1-5,15
TGTGCCAGCAGTTTATCGGGGGGGATCGACACCATATATTTT,CASSLSGGIDTIYF,NA,TRBV27,NA,TRBJ1-3,14
TGCGCCAGCAGCCGGGACAACATGAACACTGAAGCTTTCTTT,CASSRDNMNTEAFF,NA,TRBV4-1,NA,TRBJ1-1,14
TGTGCCAGCAGTCAACTAGGCCCCGGGGAGCTGTTTTTT,CASSQLGPGELFF,NA,TRBV14,NA,TRBJ2-2,13
TGTGCCAGCAGCTCGGGGGTGGGGAGGGAAAAACTGTTTTTT,CASSSGVGREKLFF,NA,TRBV6-5,NA,TRBJ1-4,14
TGTGCCTGGAGTGTACGAGTTGGGCCTGCTGTAAGGAACTCCTACGAGCAGTACTTC,CAWSVRVGPAVRNSYEQYF,NA,TRBV30,NA,TRBJ2-7,19
TGTGCCAGCAGTGAACAGCGGGGGGGCACAGATACGCAGTATTTT,CASSEQRGGTDTQYF,TRBD2,TRBV6-1,NA,TRBJ2-3,15
TGTGCCAGTAGTTCAAGCGTCCTATCCTACAATGAGCAGTTCTTC,CASSSSVLSYNEQFF,NA,TRBV19,NA,TRBJ2-1,15
TGTGCCAGCAGTTACTGGAGGAATGAAAAACTGTTTTTT,CASSYWRNEKLFF,NA,TRBV6-5,NA,TRBJ1-4,13
TGTGCCAGCACCACGGGACAGGGGAATGAAAAACTGTTTTTT,CASTTGQGNEKLFF,TRBD1,TRBV25-1,NA,TRBJ1-4,14
TGCGCCAGCAGCCCAAACCCTAGCGGGGGGTCCTCCACCGGGGAGCTGTTTTTT,CASSPNPSGGSSTGELFF,TRBD2,TRBV5-1,NA,TRBJ2-2,18
TGTGCCAGCAGTGGGCGACAGGGAGATGGCTACACCTTC,CASSGRQGDGYTF,TRBD1,TRBV2,few,TRBJ1-2,13
TGCGCCAGCAGCTTGGGTACAGGGTCCTACAATGAGCAGTTCTTC,CASSLGTGSYNEQFF,NA,TRBV5-1,NA,TRBJ2-1,15
TGTGCCAGCACGTACCGGGACAGGGGTCATGGCTACACCTTC,CASTYRDRGHGYTF,TRBD1,TRBV6-5,NA,TRBJ1-2,14
TGTGCCAGCAGCGTAAAGAGCGGGAAGGGGGGCTACGAGCAGTACTTC,CASSVKSGKGGYEQYF,NA,TRBV7-2,NA,TRBJ2-7,16
TGTGCCAGCAGTTTACTCGGGGGGACAGGGATCGGCGAGCAGTACTTC,CASSLLGGTGIGEQYF,TRBD1,TRBV2,NA,TRBJ2-7,16
TGTGCCATCAGAGGACAGGATTATGGCTACACCTTC,CAIRGQDYGYTF,TRBD1,TRBV10-3,NA,TRBJ1-2,12
TGCGCCAGCAGCCAAGCAGGGGGTCTCTACGAGCAGTACTTC,CASSQAGGLYEQYF,TRBD1,TRBV4-1,NA,TRBJ2-7,14
TGTGCCAGCAGTGACTGGTCCCCGGGGAAGACTGAAGCTTTCTTT,CASSDWSPGKTEAFF,NA,TRBV2,few,TRBJ1-1,15
TGTGCCACCAGCAGAGGGAGGGGAGGCGATGAGCAGTTCTTC,CATSRGRGGDEQFF,NA,TRBV15,NA,TRBJ2-1,14
TGTGCTAGTGGGGCCCCCTCAAGGCAGGGGGGCACTGAAGCTTTCTTT,CASGAPSRQGGTEAFF,TRBD1,TRBV12-5,few,TRBJ1-1,16
TGTGCCAGCAGTGAGCGACTTGTCGGGCAGTTCTTC,CASSERLVGQFF,NA,TRBV2,NA,TRBJ2-1,12
TGTGCCAGCAGCAAATCGGGCGGGGGAAACCGTAATACGCAGTATTTT,CASSKSGGGNRNTQYF,NA,TRBV21-1,NA,TRBJ2-3,16
TGCGCCAGCAGCTTGGATCAGGGGGCTGGTACGCAGTATTTT,CASSLDQGAGTQYF,TRBD1,TRBV5-1,once,TRBJ2-3,14
TGTGCCAGCAGCCTAACCGGCTCCGGGACAGGGGGCGGCTACACCTTC,CASSLTGSGTGGGYTF,TRBD1,TRBV7-2,NA,TRBJ1-2,16
TGTGCCAGTAGTCCTCCCCCACGGAGGGCTAGCAATCAGCCCCAGCATTTT,CASSPPPRRASNQPQHF,NA,TRBV19,NA,TRBJ1-5,17
TGCGCCAGCAGCTTGGGACAAGATACGCAGTATTTT,CASSLGQDTQYF,NA,TRBV5-1,few,TRBJ2-3,12
TGTGCCAGCAGCTTAGATTCGCGGAGGAGGTTAGTGGTTGATACGCAGTATTTT,CASSLDSRRRLVVDTQYF,NA,TRBV11-2,once,TRBJ2-3,18
TGTGCCAGCAGCCCTCGGGTTAGCGGAAGCGGACGAAACCGAAACACCATATATTTT,CASSPRVSGSGRNRNTIYF,NA,TRBV5-6,NA,TRBJ1-3,19
TGTGCCAGCAGTTACTCGGGAGGGCCCTACAATGAGCAGTTCTTC,CASSYSGGPYNEQFF,TRBD2,TRBV6-5,NA,TRBJ2-1,15
TGTGCCAGCAGCTTGGCCCCGGGGGACAGAGCCTACGAGCAGTACTTC,CASSLAPGDRAYEQYF,NA,TRBV7-9,NA,TRBJ2-7,16
TGTGCCAGCAGCTTAACATACACTGAAGCTTTCTTT,CASSLTYTEAFF,NA,TRBV5-6,once,TRBJ1-1,12
TGTGCCAGCAGTATGGGACTCACTAGCACAGATACGCAGTATTTT,CASSMGLTSTDTQYF,NA,TRBV6-5,NA,TRBJ2-3,15